Included here is one TCR beta chain sequence, with context. This CDR3 region has 17 residues. With 4 bases clipped from V and 2 bases from J, the junction kept 14 bases outside the gene matches. CDR1 and CDR2 (germline): SGHDT, YYEEEE. Authors' processing steps: The assay estimated nucleated cells by amplifying reference gene primers. The assay was immunoSEQ multiplex PCR, and TCRdb's table has in-frame clones only and misses some. Clone size and the V and J calls come from that table; the DNA yielded D and trimming. The repertoire holds roughly 200,000 clones, with over 80% as singletons. The sample belongs to a study of blood T cell repertoires in COVID-19.

The sample comprised peripheral blood. This clonotype was obtained from a man between 35 and 55 years old with acute or convalescent COVID-19. V usage is TRBV5-6 and J usage is TRBJ1-1; 7 nucleotides align to TRBD1. The CDR3 sequence: CASSVLPGQTINTEAFF. The CDR3 DNA is TGTGCCAGCAGCGTACTCCCGGGACAGACTATAAACACTGAAGCTTTCTTT. The whole variable domain, remainder taken from reference TRBV5-6 and TRBJ1-1, is DAGVTQSPTHLIKTRGQQVTLRCSPKSGHDTVSWYQQALGQGPQFIFQYYEEEERQRGNFPDRFSGHQFPNYSSELNVNALLLGDSALYLCASSVLPGQTINTEAFFGQGTRLTVV.